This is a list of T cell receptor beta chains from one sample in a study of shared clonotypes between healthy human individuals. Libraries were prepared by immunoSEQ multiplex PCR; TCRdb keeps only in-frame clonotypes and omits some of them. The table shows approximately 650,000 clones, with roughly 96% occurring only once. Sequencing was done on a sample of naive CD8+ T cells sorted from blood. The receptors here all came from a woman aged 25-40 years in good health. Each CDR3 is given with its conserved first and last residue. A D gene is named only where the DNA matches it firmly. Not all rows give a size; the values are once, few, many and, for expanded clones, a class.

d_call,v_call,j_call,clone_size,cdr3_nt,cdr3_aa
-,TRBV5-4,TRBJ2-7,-,TGTGCCAGCAGCGGAGACAGCTACGAGCAGTACTTC,CASSGDSYEQYF
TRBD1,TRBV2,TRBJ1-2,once,TGTGCCAGCAGTATCGGACAGGGGATAACTCGCGATGGCTACACCTTC,CASSIGQGITRDGYTF
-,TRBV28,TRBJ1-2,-,TGTGCCAGCAGTTTCTGGGGCGGCTACACCTTC,CASSFWGGYTF
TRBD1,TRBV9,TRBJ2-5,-,TGTGCCAGCAGCGTTACAGGGGTATTGGAGACCCAGTACTTC,CASSVTGVLETQYF
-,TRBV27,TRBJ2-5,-,TGTGCCAGCAGTCACCAAGAGACCCAGTACTTC,CASSHQETQYF
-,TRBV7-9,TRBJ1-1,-,TGTGCCAGCAGCCAGAAGGGGGAAGCTTTCTTT,CASSQKGEAFF
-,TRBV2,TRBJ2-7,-,TGTGCCAGCACTTTTACCAGGGGAGGCGAGCAGTACTTC,CASTFTRGGEQYF
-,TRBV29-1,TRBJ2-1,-,TGCAGCGTGCTTCGAAGTAATGAGCAGTTCTTC,CSVLRSNEQFF
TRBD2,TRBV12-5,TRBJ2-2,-,TGTGCTAGTGGATTTAGCGGGACTAAGGGGAACACCGGGGAGCTGTTTTTT,CASGFSGTKGNTGELFF
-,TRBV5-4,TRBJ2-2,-,TGTGCCAGCAGCTTGCAGTCTCGGACAGGGGAGCTGTTTTTT,CASSLQSRTGELFF
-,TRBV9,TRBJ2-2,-,TGTGCCAGCAGCGTAGATTGGCTAGCCGAGAACACCGGGGAGCTGTTTTTT,CASSVDWLAENTGELFF
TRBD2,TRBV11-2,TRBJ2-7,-,TGTGCCAGCAGCTTCTCTGGGCGGGAGGGATCAGCAGAGCAGTACTTC,CASSFSGREGSAEQYF
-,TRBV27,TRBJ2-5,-,TGTGCCAGCAGTTTTATAGCGTCGGAGACCCAGTACTTC,CASSFIASETQYF
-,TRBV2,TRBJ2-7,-,TGTGCCAGCGGGGTAGGGCCTAGCTACGAGCAGTACTTC,CASGVGPSYEQYF
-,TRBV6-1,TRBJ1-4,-,TGTGCCAGCAGTGAAAGGGACGTAAATGAAAAACTGTTTTTT,CASSERDVNEKLFF
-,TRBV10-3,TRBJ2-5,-,TGTGCCATCAGTGAGCGGGCAGACCAAGAGACCCAGTACTTC,CAISERADQETQYF
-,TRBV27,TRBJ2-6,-,TGTGCCAGCAGCCCTCCCTCTGGGGCCAACGTCCTGACTTTC,CASSPPSGANVLTF
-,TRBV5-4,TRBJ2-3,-,TGTGCCAGCAGCCCCACTAAGAAGAGCACAGATACGCAGTATTTT,CASSPTKKSTDTQYF
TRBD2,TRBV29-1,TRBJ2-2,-,TGCAGCGGCGGGACTAGCGGGGGGCCCACGGGGGAGCTGTTTTTT,CSGGTSGGPTGELFF
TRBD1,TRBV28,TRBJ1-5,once,TGTGCCAGCAGCTGGACAGGGGGCGGTTGGGGTGCAAATCAGCCCCAGCATTTT,CASSWTGGGWGANQPQHF
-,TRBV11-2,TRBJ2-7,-,TGTGCCAGCAGCTTCCCTCGGATAGGGAAGTACGAGCAGTACTTC,CASSFPRIGKYEQYF
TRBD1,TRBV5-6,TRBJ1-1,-,TGTGCCAGCAGGGGCCGGGACAGGCGTACTGAAGCTTTCTTT,CASRGRDRRTEAFF
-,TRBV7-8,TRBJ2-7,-,TGTGCCAGCAGCGAAGAGGTGGGGTTGGGCGAGCAGTACTTC,CASSEEVGLGEQYF
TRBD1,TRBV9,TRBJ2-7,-,TGTGCCAGCAGCACGCGCTACCGGGACAGCTACGAGCAGTACTTC,CASSTRYRDSYEQYF
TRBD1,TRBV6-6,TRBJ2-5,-,TGTGCCAGCAGTCCATCGGACAGGGGCGGCGAGTACTTC,CASSPSDRGGEYF
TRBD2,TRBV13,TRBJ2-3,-,TGTGCCAGCAGCTTGGTTTCTAGCGGGAGGAGCACAGATACGCAGTATTTT,CASSLVSSGRSTDTQYF
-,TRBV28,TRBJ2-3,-,TGTGCCAGCAGTTTAGGCATTCGCGGGCCTAGCACAGATACGCAGTATTTT,CASSLGIRGPSTDTQYF
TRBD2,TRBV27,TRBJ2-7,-,TGTGCCAGCAGTGGAACACCTAGCGGGGCCTCCTACGAGCAGTACTTC,CASSGTPSGASYEQYF
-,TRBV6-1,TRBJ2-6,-,TGTGCCAGCAGGTCTGGGGCCAACGTCCTGACTTTC,CASRSGANVLTF
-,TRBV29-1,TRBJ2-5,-,TGCAGCGTCCGAGGGGAGCTTTTAAGGGGAGAGACCCAGTACTTC,CSVRGELLRGETQYF
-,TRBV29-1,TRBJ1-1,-,TGCAGCGTTCTAGACACCCCGTACACTGAAGCTTTCTTT,CSVLDTPYTEAFF
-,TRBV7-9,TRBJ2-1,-,TGTGCCAGCAGCTTGCGTTCGGAGCAGTTCTTC,CASSLRSEQFF
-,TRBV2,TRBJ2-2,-,TGTGCCAGCAGGGGGGAAGGGCTCACCGGGGAGCTGTTTTTT,CASRGEGLTGELFF
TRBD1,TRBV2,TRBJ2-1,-,TGTGCCAGCAGTACCGGGACAGTCGGCTACAATGAGCAGTTCTTC,CASSTGTVGYNEQFF
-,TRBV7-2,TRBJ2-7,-,TGTGCCAGCACAGAGTCCCCCTTTGAGCAGTACTTC,CASTESPFEQYF
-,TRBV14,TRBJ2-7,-,TGTGCCAGCAGCCAAGCCAGGGGTCTCGAGCAGTACTTC,CASSQARGLEQYF
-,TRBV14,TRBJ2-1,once,TGTGCCAGCAGCCAAGATTGGCGGGAGCAGTTCTTC,CASSQDWREQFF
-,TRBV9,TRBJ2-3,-,TGTGCCAGCAGCGTAGGCTCAGGCTTTCCCCGGGCTACGCAGTATTTT,CASSVGSGFPRATQYF
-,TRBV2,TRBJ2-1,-,TGTGCCAGCAGTGACGAAGGGAGCTTCAGCTCCTACAATGAGCAGTTCTTC,CASSDEGSFSSYNEQFF
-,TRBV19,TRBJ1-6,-,TGTGCCAGTAGTCCCGGGACACGTTCACCCCTCCACTTT,CASSPGTRSPLHF
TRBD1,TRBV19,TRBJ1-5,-,TGTGCCAGTAGTCCACGGACAGGGCATCAGCCCCAGCATTTT,CASSPRTGHQPQHF
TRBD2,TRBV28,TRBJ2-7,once,TGTGCCAGCAGTACCACTAGCGGGAGCTACGAGCAGTACTTC,CASSTTSGSYEQYF
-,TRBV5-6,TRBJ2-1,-,TGTGCCAGCACCTCCGACAATGAGCAGTTCTTC,CASTSDNEQFF
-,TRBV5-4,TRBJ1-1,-,TGTGCCAGCAGCTTGCGGGGGGACAACACTGAAGCTTTCTTT,CASSLRGDNTEAFF
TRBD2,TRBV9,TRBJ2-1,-,TGTGCCAGCAGCGGAGGTCTAGCGGGAATTTACAATGAGCAGTTCTTC,CASSGGLAGIYNEQFF
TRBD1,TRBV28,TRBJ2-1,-,TGTGCCAGCAGTTTAGGGACAGGGATGGATGAGCAGTTCTTC,CASSLGTGMDEQFF
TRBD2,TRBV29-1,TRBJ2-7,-,TGCAGCGTGACTAGCGGGAGGATCAACGAGCAGTACTTC,CSVTSGRINEQYF
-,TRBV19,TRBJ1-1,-,TGTGCCAGTAGTAGTCGGGACCTAGGGGCGTCTACTGAAGCTTTCTTT,CASSSRDLGASTEAFF
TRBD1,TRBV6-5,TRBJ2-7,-,TGTGCCAGCAGTCCCGACAGGGCCAACTCCTACGAGCAGTACTTC,CASSPDRANSYEQYF
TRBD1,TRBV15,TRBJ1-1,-,TGTGCCACCAGCTCCCGACAGGGGGGTTCTGAAGCTTTCTTT,CATSSRQGGSEAFF
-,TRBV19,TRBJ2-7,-,TGTGCCAGTAGTCCCGGAAGTTTTAGCTCCTACGAGCAGTACTTC,CASSPGSFSSYEQYF
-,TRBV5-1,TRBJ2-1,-,TGCGCCAGCAGCTGGGAGGACAAGCCTATCCTGGACCTAAATAATGAGCAGTTCTTC,CASSWEDKPILDLNNEQFF